This T cell receptor beta chain comes out of a study of blood T cell repertoires in COVID-19. Trimming stripped 2 bases from V and 2 bases from J, with 17 bases between. The germline V gene has CDR1 SGHDT and CDR2 YYEEEE. The CDR3 consists of 17 residues. Repertoires were generated with immunoSEQ multiplex PCR, while TCRdb's copy carries only in-frame clones and drops some. The data show over 85,000 clones, more than 75% seen once. Sequencing was performed on peripheral blood. This sequence originates from a man aged 35-49 years with acute or convalescent COVID-19. The V and J genes are TRBV5-6 and TRBJ1-3; possibly TRBD1 for D (5 bases). The CDR3 sequence is CASSLGYRPQTGNTIYF. The CDR3 DNA sequence: TGTGCCAGCAGCTTAGGGTACAGGCCACAGACTGGAAACACCATATATTTT. The full variable domain, rest sourced from reference TRBV5-6 and TRBJ1-3, is DAGVTQSPTHLIKTRGQQVTLRCSPKSGHDTVSWYQQALGQGPQFIFQYYEEEERQRGNFPDRFSGHQFPNYSSELNVNALLLGDSALYLCASSLGYRPQTGNTIYFGEGSWLTVV.